This record looks at one T cell receptor (beta chain) sequence and its context. Which antigen it targets is not known. The input lacks base qualities; no much larger clone sits a single base away. The germline V gene (reference sequence) sets CDR1 to LGHDT and CDR2 to YNNKEL. From V the trimming removes 5 bases and from J it removes 4 bases, while the gene matches leave 11 bases of the junction unaccounted for. The CDR3, cysteine through phenylalanine, is 16 amino acids long. Only CDR3 DNA is held: 48 bases, read in frame from base 1. Systemically healthy Caucasian individuals from Russia, some 36 in total and aged roughly 6 to 100 years, were included as donors. About 10 milliliters of peripheral blood were collected from each donor into EDTA-treated Vacutainer tubes. Ficoll-Paque density-gradient centrifugation was used to isolate PBMCs, with at least 6 million obtained per sample. Trizol reagent was used to extract total RNA from PBMCs, with at least 6 micrograms per sample. For every donor, flow cytometry on a PBMC aliquot measured the percentage of naive CD45RAhigh/CD27high T cells.

Libraries were built with 5' RACE. TCRdb shows the sequencer as Illumina HiSeq 2500. A second PCR of about 7 to 12 cycles was run with a J-beta primer mix and a sample-barcoded 5' primer. A unique molecular identifier was introduced onto each TCR beta cDNA molecule by a template-switch 5' adaptor carrying 12 random nucleotides. Each sample yielded at least 3 million CDR3-containing paired-end reads. First-strand cDNA was synthesized from all RNA with the Mint cDNA synthesis kit, primed by a TRBC-specific oligonucleotide. After uracil-DNA glycosylase treatment, a first 18-cycle PCR used universal primers M1SS and BC2_uni_R on all cDNA. The authors processed their data as follows. Each sample was normalized by randomly selecting 1 million high-quality reads, each carrying a distinct molecular identifier. Reads with shared molecular identifiers were discarded instead of being binned into consensus sequences. MiTCR, set to a Q25 quality threshold and the strictest error-elimination algorithm, was used for CDR3 identification, clonotype clustering and error correction. Lower-bound total TCR beta diversity was estimated with a nonparametric unseen species model using Euler transformation. TCRdb passed the public sequencing reads through fastp at Q25 and MiXCR, retaining productive beta sequences. Every CDR3 protein is listed once, alongside the most common genes and DNA of its rows. It is TCRdb's table, rather than the study itself, that gives the V and J calls and clone size. In this sample the table shows approximately 830,000 distinct CDR3 sequences, around 62% of which occur a single time. Jointly, the top ten make up 28% of the sample.

The entry originates in a study of blood T cells in healthy people across ages (dated by TCRdb to between 2014 and 2017). Broadly, across the study: In model experiments, template switching captured roughly one uniquely barcoded TCR beta cDNA molecule for every two T cells. The study analyzed two additional independent replicas of 1 million unique cDNA reads from the same blood draw for two donors, one aged 18 to 30 and one aged 80 or older. Donors were grouped into four age groups: young (average approximately 16 years), middle-aged (around 39), aged (roughly 62) and long-lived (approximately 78). Using deep sequencing normalized with unique cDNA molecular identifiers, the study measured how TCR beta repertoire diversity changes with age. Donors of different ages were randomly distributed across sequencing lanes to avoid experimental bias.

The study at large found these results: The long-lived group showed more naive CD4+ T cells, fewer expanded clones and increased TCR diversity than the aged group, suggesting age selection. Total diversity estimates from one million sequenced T cells were considered lower bounds and underestimates. As age increased, observed TCR beta diversity per million T cells dropped in a roughly linear way, and a significant reduction was already evident by age 40. Because profiling used bulk unsorted PBMCs, naive and antigen-experienced compartments could not be compared conclusively. The percentage of naive T cells measured by flow cytometry correlated strongly with observed TCR beta diversity. Because the CMV infection status of the donors was unknown, age-related changes in expanded clonotypes may potentially have been confounded.

Here the chain combines TRBV3-1 and TRBJ2-5, with 9 junctional bases fitting TRBD1. The source is a man aged 25-40 years in good health. Sequenced sample: blood. The CDR3 is CASSSRDREITETQYF. The sequenced DNA: TGTGCCAGCAGCTCGAGGGACAGGGAAATAACAGAGACCCAGTACTTC.